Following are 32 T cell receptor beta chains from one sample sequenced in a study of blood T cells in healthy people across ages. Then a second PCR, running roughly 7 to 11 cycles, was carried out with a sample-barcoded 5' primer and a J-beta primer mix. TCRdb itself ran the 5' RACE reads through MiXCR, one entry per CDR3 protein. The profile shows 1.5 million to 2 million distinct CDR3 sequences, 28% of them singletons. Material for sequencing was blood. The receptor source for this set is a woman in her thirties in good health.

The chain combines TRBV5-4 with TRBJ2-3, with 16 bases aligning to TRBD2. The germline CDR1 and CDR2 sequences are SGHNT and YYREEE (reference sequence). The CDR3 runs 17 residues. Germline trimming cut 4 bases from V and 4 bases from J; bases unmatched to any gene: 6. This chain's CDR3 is CASSQKGTSGGADTQYF. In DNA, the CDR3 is TGTGCCAGCAGCCAAAAAGGGACTAGCGGGGGGGCAGATACGCAGTATTTT.

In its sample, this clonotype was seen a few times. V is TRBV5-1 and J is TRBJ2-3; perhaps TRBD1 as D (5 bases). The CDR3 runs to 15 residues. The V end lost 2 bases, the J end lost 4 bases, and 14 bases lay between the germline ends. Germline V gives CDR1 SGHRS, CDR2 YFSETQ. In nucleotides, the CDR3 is TGCGCCAGCAGCTTTCAGGGTATACAGGCAGATACGCAGTATTTT. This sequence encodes CASSFQGIQADTQYF.

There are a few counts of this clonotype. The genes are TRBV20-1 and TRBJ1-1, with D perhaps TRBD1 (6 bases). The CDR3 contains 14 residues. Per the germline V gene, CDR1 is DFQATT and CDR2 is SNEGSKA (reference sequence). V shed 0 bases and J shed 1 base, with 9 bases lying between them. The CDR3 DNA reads TGCAGTGCTAGAGAATCCAGGGGGAACACTGAAGCTTTCTTT. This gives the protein CSARESRGNTEAFF.

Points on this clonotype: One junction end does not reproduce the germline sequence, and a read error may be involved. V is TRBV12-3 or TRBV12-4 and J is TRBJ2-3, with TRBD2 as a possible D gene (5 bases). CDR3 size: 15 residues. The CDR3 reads CAGSLRGLSTDTQYF. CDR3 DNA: TGTGCCGGCAGTTTACGGGGTCTCAGCACAGATACGCAGTATTTT.

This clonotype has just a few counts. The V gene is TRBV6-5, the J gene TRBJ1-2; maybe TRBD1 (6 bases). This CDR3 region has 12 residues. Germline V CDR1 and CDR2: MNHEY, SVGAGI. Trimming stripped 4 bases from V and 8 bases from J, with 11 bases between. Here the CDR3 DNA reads TGTGCCAGCAGTTCAGTGGGGGCCGGCTACACCTTC. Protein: CASSSVGAGYTF.

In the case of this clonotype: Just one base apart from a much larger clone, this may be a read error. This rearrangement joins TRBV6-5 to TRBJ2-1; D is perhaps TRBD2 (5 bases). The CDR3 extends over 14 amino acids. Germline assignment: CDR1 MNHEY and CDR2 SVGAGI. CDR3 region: CAGSSNTRNNEQFF. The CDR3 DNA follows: TGTGCCGGCAGTTCGAATACTAGGAACAATGAGCAGTTCTTC.

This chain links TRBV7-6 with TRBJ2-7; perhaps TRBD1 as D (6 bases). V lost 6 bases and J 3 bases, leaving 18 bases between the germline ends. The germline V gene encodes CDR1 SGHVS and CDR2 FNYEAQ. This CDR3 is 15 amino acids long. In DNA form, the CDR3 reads TGTGCCAGCAGTTCCACCCCGGACAGTCGCTACGAGCAGTACTTC. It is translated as CASSSTPDSRYEQYF.

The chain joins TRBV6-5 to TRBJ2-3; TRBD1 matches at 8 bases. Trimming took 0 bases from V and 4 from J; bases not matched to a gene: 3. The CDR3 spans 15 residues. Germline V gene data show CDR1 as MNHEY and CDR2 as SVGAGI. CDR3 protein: CASSYSGQASDTQYF. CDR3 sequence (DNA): TGTGCCAGCAGTTACTCGGGACAGGCCTCAGATACGCAGTATTTT.

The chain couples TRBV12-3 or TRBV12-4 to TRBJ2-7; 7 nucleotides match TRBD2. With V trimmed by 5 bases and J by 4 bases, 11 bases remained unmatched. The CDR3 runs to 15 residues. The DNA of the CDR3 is TGTGCCAGCAGTCCTGTCGGGAGCGGGATTTACGAGCAGTACTTC. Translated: CASSPVGSGIYEQYF.

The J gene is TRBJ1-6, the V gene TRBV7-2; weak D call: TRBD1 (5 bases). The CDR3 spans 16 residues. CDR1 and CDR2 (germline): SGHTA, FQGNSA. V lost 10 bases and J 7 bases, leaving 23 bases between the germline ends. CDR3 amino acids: CATKLDTRRLNSPLHF. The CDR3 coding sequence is TGTGCCACGAAATTGGACACCCGGAGGCTGAATTCACCCCTCCACTTT.

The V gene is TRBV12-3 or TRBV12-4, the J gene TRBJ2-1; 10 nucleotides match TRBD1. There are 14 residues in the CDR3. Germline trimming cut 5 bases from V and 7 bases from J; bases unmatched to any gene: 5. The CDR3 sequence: CASSPQDRGNEQFF. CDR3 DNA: TGTGCCAGCAGTCCTCAGGACAGGGGGAATGAGCAGTTCTTC.

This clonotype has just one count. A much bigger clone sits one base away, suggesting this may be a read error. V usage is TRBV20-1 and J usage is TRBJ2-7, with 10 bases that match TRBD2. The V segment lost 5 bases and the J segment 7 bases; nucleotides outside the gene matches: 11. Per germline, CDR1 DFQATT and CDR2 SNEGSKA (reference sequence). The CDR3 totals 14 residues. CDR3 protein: CSAGGSGGQSEQYF. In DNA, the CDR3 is TGCAGTGCTGGGGGTAGCGGGGGGCAAAGTGAGCAGTACTTC.

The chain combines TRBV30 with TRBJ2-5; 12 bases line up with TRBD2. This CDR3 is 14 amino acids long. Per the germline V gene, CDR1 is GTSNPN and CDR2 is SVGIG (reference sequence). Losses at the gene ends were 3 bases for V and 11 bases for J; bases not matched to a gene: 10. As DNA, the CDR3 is TGTGCCTGGAGCCAACTAGCGGGAGGAGGGGAGCAGTACTTC. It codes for CAWSQLAGGGEQYF.

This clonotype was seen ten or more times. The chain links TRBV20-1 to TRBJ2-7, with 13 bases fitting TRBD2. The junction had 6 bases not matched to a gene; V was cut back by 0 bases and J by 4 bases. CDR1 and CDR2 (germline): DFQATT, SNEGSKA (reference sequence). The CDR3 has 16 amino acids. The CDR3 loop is CSARERTSGSMYEQYF. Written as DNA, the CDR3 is TGCAGTGCTAGAGAACGGACTAGCGGGAGTATGTACGAGCAGTACTTC.

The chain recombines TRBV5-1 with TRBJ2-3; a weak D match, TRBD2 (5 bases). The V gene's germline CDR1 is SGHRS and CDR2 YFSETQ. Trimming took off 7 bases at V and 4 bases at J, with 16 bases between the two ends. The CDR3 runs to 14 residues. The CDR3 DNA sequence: TGCGCCAGCGGCGGGTCGGGAACCGCAGATACGCAGTATTTT. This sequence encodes CASGGSGTADTQYF.

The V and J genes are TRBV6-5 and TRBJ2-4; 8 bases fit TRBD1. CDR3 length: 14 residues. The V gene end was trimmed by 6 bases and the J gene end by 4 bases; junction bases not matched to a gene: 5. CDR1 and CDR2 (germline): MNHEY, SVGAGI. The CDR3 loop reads CASRATGDKNIQYF. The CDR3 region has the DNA TGTGCCAGCAGAGCGACAGGGGATAAAAACATTCAGTACTTC.

The CDR3 loop is CASSPPSREETQYF. The CDR3 DNA reads TGTGCCAGCAGCCCACCAAGTCGAGAAGAGACCCAGTACTTC. The chain combines TRBV6-5 with TRBJ2-5; D not certain. Trimming took 6 bases from V and 3 from J, leaving 14 bases between them. Germline V CDR1 and CDR2: MNHEY, SVGAGI. CDR3 size: 14 residues.

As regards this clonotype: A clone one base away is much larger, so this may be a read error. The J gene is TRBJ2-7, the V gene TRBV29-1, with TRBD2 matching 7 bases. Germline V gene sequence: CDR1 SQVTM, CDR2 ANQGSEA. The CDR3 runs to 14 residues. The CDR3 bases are TGCAACGTTGACTCCCCGGGGGGAACCTACGAGCAGTACTTC. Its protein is CNVDSPGGTYEQYF.

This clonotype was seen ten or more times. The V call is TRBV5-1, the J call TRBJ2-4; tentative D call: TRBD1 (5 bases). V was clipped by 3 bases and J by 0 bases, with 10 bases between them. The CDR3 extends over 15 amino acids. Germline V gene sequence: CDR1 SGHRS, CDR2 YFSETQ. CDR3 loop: CASSSDSLAKNIQYF. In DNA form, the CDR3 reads TGCGCCAGCAGCTCCGACAGTTTAGCCAAAAACATTCAGTACTTC. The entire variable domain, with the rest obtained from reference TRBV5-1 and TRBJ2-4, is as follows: KAGVTQTPRYLIKTRGQQVTLSCSPISGHRSVSWYQQTPGQGLQFLFEYFSETQRNKGNFPGRFSGRQFSNSRSEMNVSTLELGDSALYLCASSSDSLAKNIQYFGAGTRLSVL.

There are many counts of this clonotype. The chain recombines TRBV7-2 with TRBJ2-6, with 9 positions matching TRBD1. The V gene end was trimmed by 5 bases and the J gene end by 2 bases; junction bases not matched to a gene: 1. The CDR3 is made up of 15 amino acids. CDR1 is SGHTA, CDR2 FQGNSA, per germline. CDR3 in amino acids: CASSRDRAGANVLTF. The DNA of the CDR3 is TGTGCCAGCAGCCGGGACAGGGCTGGGGCCAACGTCCTGACTTTC. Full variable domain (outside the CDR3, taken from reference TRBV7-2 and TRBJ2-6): GAGVSQSPSNKVTEKGKDVELRCDPISGHTALYWYRQSLGQGLEFLIYFQGNSAPDKSGLPSDRFSAERTGGSVSTLTIQRTQQEDSAVYLCASSRDRAGANVLTFGAGSRLTVL.

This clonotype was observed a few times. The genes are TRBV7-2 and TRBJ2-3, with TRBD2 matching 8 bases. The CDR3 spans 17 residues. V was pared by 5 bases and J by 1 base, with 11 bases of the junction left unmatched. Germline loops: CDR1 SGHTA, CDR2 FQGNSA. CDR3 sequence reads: CASSLAPGGTGTDTQYF. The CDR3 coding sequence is TGTGCCAGCAGCCTCGCTCCGGGGGGGACTGGCACAGATACGCAGTATTTT.

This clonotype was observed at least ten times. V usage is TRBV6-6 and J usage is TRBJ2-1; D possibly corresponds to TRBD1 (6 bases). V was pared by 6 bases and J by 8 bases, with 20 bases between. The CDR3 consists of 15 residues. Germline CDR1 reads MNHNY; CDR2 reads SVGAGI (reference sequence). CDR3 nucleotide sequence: TGTGCCAGCAGAGGATTGGGGGCGGAGAACCATGAGCAGTTCTTC. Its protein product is CASRGLGAENHEQFF.

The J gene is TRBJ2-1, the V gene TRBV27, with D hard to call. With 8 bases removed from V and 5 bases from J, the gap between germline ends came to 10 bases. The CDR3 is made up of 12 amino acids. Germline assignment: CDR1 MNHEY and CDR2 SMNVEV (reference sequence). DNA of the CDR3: TGTGCCAGCGGGTGGCCCGACAATGAGCAGTTCTTC. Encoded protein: CASGWPDNEQFF.

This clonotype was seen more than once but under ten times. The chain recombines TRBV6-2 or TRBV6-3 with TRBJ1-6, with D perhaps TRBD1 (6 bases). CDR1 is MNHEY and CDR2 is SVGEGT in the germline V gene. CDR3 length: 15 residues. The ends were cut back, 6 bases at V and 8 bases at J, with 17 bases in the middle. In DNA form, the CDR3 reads TGTGCCAGCAGACGCCCCAGGACAGTCGATTCACCCCTCCACTTT. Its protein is CASRRPRTVDSPLHF.

CDR3 amino acids: CASSPNEGMGYGYTF. CDR3 DNA: TGTGCCAGCTCACCAAACGAGGGAATGGGCTATGGCTACACCTTC. This chain links TRBV18 with TRBJ1-2; D is unresolved. The CDR3 is 15 amino acids. Germline V gene lookup returns CDR1 KGHSH and CDR2 LQKENI. Trimming stripped 2 bases from V and 4 bases from J, with 14 bases between.

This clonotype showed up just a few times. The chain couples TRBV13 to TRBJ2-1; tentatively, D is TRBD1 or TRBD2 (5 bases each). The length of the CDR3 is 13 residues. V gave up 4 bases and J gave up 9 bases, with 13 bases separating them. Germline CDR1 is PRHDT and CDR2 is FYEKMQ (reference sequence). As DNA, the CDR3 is TGTGCCAGCAGCTCCTGGGGGATCGGTGAGCAGTTCTTC. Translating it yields CASSSWGIGEQFF.

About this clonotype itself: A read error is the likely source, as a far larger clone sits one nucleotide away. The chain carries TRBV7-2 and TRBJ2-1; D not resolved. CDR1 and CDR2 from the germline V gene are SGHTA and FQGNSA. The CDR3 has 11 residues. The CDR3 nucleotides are TGTGCCAGCAGCTTAAACAATGGGCAGTTCTTC. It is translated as CASSLNNGQFF.

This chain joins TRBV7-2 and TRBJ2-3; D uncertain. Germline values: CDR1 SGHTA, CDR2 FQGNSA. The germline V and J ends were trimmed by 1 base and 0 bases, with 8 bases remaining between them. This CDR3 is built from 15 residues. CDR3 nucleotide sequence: TGTGCCAGCAGCTTAGTGAGTCTGAGCACAGATACGCAGTATTTT. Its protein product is CASSLVSLSTDTQYF.

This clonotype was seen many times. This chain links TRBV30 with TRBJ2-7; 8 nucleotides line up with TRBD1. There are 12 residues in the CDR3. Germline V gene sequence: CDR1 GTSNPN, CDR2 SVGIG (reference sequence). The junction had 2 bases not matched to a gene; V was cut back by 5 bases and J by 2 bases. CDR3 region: CAWGTGAYEQYF. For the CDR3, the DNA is TGTGCCTGGGGGACAGGAGCCTACGAGCAGTACTTC. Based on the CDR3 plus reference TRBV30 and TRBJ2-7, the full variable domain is SQTIHQWPATLVQPVGSPLSLECTVEGTSNPNLYWYRQAAGRGLQLLFYSVGIGQISSEVPQNLSASRPQDRQFILSSKKLLLSDSGFYLCAWGTGAYEQYFGPGTRLTVT.

The CDR3 region is CSVEAGTSVCNEQFF. Here the CDR3 DNA reads TGCAGCGTTGAGGCCGGGACTAGCGTCTGCAATGAGCAGTTCTTC. The chain recombines TRBV29-1 with TRBJ2-1, with 10 bases lining up with TRBD2. The V gene's germline CDR1 is SQVTM and CDR2 ANQGSEA. This CDR3 comprises 15 residues. After removal of 3 bases from V and 6 bases from J, the junction contained 8 bases not matched to a gene.

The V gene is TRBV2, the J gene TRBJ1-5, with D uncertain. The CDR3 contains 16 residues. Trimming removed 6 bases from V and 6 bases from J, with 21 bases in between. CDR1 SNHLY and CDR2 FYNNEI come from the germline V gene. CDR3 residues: CASSQAALQNSQPQHF. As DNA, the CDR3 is TGTGCCAGCAGCCAAGCGGCCCTCCAGAATAGTCAGCCCCAGCATTTT.

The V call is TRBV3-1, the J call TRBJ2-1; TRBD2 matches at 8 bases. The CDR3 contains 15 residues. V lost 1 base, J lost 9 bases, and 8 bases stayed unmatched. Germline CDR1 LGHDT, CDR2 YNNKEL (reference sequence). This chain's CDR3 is CASSQVSGGASEQFF. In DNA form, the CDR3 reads TGTGCCAGCAGCCAAGTCTCGGGAGGGGCGAGTGAGCAGTTCTTC.